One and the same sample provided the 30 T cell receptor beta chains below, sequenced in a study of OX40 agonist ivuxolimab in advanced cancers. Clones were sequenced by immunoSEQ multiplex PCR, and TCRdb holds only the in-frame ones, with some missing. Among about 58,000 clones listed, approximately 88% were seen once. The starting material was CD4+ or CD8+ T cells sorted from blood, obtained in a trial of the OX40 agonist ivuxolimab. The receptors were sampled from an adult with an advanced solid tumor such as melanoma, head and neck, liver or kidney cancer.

The CDR3, as DNA: TGTGCCAGCAGTGACCGCTGGGGGGCGACCCCCAATGAGCAGTTCTTC. Translation gives CASSDRWGATPNEQFF. This chain uses TRBV6-4 with TRBJ2-1; the D call may be TRBD1 or TRBD2 (6 bases each). The V and J ends lost 2 bases and 6 bases respectively, with 17 bases between them. Germline values: CDR1 MRHNA, CDR2 SNTAGT. This CDR3 contains 16 residues.

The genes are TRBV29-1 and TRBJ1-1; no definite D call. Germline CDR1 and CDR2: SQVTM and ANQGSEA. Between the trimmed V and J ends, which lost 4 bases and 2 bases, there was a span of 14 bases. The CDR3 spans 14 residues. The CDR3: CSVVMKTFNTEAFF. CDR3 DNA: TGCAGCGTTGTGATGAAGACTTTTAACACTGAAGCTTTCTTT.

CDR3 residues: CASTEGTDLYGYTF. The CDR3 DNA reads TGTGCCAGTACCGAGGGGACAGACCTCTATGGCTACACCTTC. The chain couples TRBV19 to TRBJ1-2, with 7 bases fitting TRBD1. CDR1 and CDR2 from the germline V gene are LNHDA and SQIVND (reference sequence). J was trimmed by 4 bases and V by 7 bases; bases with no gene match: 9. This CDR3 contains 14 residues. Variable domain in full (rest from reference TRBV19 and TRBJ1-2): DGGITQSPKYLFRKEGQNVTLSCEQNLNHDAMYWYRQDPGQGLRLIYYSQIVNDFQKGDIAEGYSVSREKKESFPLTVTSAQKNPTAFYLCASTEGTDLYGYTFGSGTRLTVV.

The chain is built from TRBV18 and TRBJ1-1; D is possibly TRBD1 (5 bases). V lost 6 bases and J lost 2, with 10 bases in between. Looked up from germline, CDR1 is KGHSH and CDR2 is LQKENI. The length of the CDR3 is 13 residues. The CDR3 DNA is TGTGCCAGCTCGCAGGACACCAACACTGAAGCTTTCTTT. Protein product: CASSQDTNTEAFF.

Here the CDR3 reads CASSAGTGGTGELFF. CDR3 nucleotides: TGTGCCAGCAGTGCCGGGACAGGGGGCACCGGGGAGCTGTTTTTT. The chain has TRBV6-5 and TRBJ2-2; TRBD1 matches at 11 bases. Germline assignment: CDR1 MNHEY and CDR2 SVGAGI. V was pared by 5 bases and J by 4 bases, with 3 bases of the junction left unmatched. The CDR3 sequence is 15 residues long.

The CDR3 DNA sequence: TGCGCCAGCAGCCAACTAGCCGTAGATGAGCAGTTCTTC. This sequence encodes CASSQLAVDEQFF. The genes are TRBV4-1 and TRBJ2-1, with a weak D call TRBD2 (5 bases). This CDR3 has 13 amino acids. V was shortened by 2 bases and J by 8 bases, with 10 bases between the two germline ends. Germline CDR1 and CDR2: MGHRA and YSYEKL.

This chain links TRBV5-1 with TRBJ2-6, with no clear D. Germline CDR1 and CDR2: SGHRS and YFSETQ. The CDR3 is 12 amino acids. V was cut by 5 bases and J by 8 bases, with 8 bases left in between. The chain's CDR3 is CASSPYSNVLTF. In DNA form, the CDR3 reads TGCGCCAGCAGTCCATACTCCAACGTCCTGACTTTC.

CDR3 nucleotides: TGCGCCAGCAGCTTACAGGGACCCATGAACACTGAAGCTTTCTTT. Protein product: CASSLQGPMNTEAFF. This rearrangement joins TRBV5-1 to TRBJ1-1, with D possibly matching TRBD1 (6 bases). This CDR3 comprises 15 residues. The germline gives CDR1 SGHRS, CDR2 YFSETQ. The ends were cut back, 2 bases at V and 0 bases at J, with 11 bases in the middle.

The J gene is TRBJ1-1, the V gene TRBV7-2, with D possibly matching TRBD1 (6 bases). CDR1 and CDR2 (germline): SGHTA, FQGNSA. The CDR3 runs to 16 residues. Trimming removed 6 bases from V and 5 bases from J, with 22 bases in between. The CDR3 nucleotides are TGTGCCAGCAGACCGATGCCAGGGGTGGTAGTGACTGAAGCTTTCTTT. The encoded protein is CASRPMPGVVVTEAFF.

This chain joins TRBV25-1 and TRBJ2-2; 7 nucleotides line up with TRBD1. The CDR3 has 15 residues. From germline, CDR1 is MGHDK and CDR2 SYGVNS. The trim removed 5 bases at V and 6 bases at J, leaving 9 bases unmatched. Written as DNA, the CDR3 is TGTGCCAGCAGTCGAACAGGGGATCGGTCCGGGGAGCTGTTTTTT. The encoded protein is CASSRTGDRSGELFF. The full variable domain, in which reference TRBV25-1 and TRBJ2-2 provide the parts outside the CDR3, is EADIYQTPRYLVIGTGKKITLECSQTMGHDKMYWYQQDPGMELHLIHYSYGVNSTEKGDLSSESTVSRIRTEHFPLTLESARPSHTSQYLCASSRTGDRSGELFFGEGSRLTVL.

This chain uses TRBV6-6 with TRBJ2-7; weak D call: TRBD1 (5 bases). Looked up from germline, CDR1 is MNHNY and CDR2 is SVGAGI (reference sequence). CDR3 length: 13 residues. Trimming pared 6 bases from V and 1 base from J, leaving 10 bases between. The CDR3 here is CASRQGGSYEQYF. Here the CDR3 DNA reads TGTGCCAGCAGGCAGGGTGGATCCTACGAGCAGTACTTC.

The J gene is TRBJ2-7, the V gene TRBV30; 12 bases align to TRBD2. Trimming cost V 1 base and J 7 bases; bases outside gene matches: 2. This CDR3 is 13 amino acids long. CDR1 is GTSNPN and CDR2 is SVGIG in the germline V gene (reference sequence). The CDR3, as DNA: TGTGCCTGGAGTGGACTAGCGGGGGAAGAGCAGTACTTC. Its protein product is CAWSGLAGEEQYF.

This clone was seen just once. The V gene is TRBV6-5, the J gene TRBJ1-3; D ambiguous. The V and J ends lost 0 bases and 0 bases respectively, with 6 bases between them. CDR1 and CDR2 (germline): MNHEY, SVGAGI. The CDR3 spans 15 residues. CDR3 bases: TGTGCCAGCAGTTACTCGGGTGTCTCTGGAAACACCATATATTTT. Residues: CASSYSGVSGNTIYF.

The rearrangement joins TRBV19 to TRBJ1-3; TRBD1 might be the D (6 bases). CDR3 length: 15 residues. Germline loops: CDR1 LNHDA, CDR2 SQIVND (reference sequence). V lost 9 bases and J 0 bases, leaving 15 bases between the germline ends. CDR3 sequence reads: CASLDRKISGNTIYF. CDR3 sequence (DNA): TGTGCCAGCCTGGACAGAAAGATCTCTGGAAACACCATATATTTT.

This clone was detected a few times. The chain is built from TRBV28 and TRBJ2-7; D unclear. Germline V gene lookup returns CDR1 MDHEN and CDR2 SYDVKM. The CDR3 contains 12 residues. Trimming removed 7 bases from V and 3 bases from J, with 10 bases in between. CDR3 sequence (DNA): TGTGCCAGCAACACGGCCCACTACGAGCAGTACTTC. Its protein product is CASNTAHYEQYF.

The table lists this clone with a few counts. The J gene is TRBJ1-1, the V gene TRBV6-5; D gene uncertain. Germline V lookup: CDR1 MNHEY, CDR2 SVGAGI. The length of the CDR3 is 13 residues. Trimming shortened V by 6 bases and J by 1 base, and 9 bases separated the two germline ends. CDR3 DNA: TGTGCCAGCAGAAAGGAAGGGAACACTGAAGCTTTCTTT. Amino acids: CASRKEGNTEAFF.

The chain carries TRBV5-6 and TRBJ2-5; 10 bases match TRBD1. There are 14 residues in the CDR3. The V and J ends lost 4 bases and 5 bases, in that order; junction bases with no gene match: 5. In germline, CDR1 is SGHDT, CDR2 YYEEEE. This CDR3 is CASSADRGLETQYF. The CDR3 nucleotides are TGTGCCAGCAGCGCAGACAGGGGGCTGGAGACCCAGTACTTC.

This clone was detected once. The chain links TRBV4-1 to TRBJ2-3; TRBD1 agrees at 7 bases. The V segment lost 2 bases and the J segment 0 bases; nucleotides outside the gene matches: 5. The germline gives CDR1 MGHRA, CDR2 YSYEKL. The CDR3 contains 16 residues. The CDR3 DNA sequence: TGCGCCAGCAGCCAATCCCGGGACAGAAGCACAGATACGCAGTATTTT. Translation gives CASSQSRDRSTDTQYF.

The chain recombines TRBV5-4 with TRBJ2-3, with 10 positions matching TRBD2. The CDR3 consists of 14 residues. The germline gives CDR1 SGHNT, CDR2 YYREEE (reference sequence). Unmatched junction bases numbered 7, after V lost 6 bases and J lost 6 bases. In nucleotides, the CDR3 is TGTGCCAGCACTGTAGCGGGGGGCAGGGATACGCAGTATTTT. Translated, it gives CASTVAGGRDTQYF.

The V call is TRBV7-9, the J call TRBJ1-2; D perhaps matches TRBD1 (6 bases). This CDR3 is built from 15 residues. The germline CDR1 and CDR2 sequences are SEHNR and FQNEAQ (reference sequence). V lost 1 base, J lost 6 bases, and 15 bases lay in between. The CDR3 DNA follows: TGTGCCAGCAGCTTAGAGACAGGTGTTATAAATGGCTACACCTTC. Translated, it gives CASSLETGVINGYTF.

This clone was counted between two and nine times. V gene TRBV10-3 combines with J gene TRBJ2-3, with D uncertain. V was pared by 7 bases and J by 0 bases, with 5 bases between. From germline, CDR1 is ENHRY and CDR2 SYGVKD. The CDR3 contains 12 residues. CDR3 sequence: CAINLSTDTQYF. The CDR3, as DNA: TGTGCCATCAACCTTAGCACAGATACGCAGTATTTT.

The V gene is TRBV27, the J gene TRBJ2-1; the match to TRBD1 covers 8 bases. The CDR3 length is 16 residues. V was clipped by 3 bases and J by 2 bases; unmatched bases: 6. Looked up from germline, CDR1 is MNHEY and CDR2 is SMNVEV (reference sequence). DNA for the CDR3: TGTGCCAGCAGTTTTTTACAGGGGGGCGCCTACAATGAGCAGTTCTTC. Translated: CASSFLQGGAYNEQFF.

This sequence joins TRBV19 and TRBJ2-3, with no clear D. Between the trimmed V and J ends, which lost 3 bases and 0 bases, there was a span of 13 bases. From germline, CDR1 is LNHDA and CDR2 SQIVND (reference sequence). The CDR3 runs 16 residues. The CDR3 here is CASSMLLTGSTDTQYF. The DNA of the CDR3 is TGTGCCAGTAGTATGCTGTTGACTGGTAGCACAGATACGCAGTATTTT.

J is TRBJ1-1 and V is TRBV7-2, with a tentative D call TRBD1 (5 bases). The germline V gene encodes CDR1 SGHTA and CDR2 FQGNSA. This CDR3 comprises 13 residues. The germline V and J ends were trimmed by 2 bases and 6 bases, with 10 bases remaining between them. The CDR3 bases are TGTGCCAGCAGCTTAACAGGCCACGCTGAAGCTTTCTTT. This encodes CASSLTGHAEAFF.

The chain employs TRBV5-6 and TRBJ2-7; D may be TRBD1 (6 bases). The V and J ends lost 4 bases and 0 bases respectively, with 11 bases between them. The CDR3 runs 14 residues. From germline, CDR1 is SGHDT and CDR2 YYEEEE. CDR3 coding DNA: TGTGCCAGCAGCCGAAGGGGGAGCTCCTACGAGCAGTACTTC. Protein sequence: CASSRRGSSYEQYF. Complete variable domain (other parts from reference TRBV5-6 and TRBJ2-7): DAGVTQSPTHLIKTRGQQVTLRCSPKSGHDTVSWYQQALGQGPQFIFQYYEEEERQRGNFPDRFSGHQFPNYSSELNVNALLLGDSALYLCASSRRGSSYEQYFGPGTRLTVT.

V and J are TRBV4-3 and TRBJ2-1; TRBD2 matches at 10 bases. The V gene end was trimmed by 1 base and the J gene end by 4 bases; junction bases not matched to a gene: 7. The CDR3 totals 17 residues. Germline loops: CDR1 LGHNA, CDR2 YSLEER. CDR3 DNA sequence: TGCGCCAGCAGCCAAGCCCTAGCGGGAGTGAAGTACAATGAGCAGTTCTTC. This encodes CASSQALAGVKYNEQFF.

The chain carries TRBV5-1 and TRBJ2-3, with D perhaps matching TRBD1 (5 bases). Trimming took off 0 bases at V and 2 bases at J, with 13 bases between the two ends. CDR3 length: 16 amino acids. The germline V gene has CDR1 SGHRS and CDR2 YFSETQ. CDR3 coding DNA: TGCGCCAGCAGCTTGGGTGTCCGACAGCTCACAGATACGCAGTATTTT. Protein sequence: CASSLGVRQLTDTQYF.

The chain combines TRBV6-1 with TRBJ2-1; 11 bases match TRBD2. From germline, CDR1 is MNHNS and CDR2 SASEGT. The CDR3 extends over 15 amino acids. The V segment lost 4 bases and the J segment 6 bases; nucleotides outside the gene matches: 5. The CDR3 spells CASSVGTSGLNEQFF. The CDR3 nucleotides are TGTGCCAGCAGTGTAGGGACTAGCGGCCTCAATGAGCAGTTCTTC.

This CDR3 reads CASSQDRYGREAFF. The CDR3 nucleotides are TGTGCCAGCAGCCAAGATCGGTACGGGCGTGAAGCTTTCTTT. The V gene is TRBV4-2, the J gene TRBJ1-1; no definite D call. The CDR3 length is 14 residues. V lost 0 bases, J lost 7 bases, and 12 bases lay in between. Germline V gene lookup returns CDR1 LGHNA and CDR2 YNFKEQ.

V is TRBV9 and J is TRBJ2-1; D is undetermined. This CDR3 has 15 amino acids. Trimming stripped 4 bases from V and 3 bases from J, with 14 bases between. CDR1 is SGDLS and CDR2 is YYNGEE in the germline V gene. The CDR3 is CASSFSPGDYNEQFF. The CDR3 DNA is TGTGCCAGCAGCTTTAGCCCGGGCGACTACAATGAGCAGTTCTTC.